These 18 T cell receptor beta chains were sequenced from one sample in a study of CD8 T cells in ankylosing spondylitis (dated by TCRdb to about 2017). Findings and caveats that apply to the study as a whole: A TCR beta motif of about 8 highly homologous amino acid variants appeared characteristic of blood from ankylosing spondylitis patients.

Library method: 5' RACE. Sequencing took place on an Illumina HiSeq 2500. TCRdb reworked the public reads: Q25 trimming with fastp, MiXCR clone assembly, productive beta chains retained. Entries are consolidated by CDR3 protein sequence, retaining the most common genes and DNA. Here the sample has about 390,000 distinct CDR3 sequences; about 22% occur a single time. The ten largest clones add up to about 16% of the sample. Their antigens remain unidentified. The specimen sequenced was blood, either unsorted or a sorted T cell fraction (not recorded which). All receptors derive from a male donor with ankylosing spondylitis.

This clonotype was recorded a few times. The gene calls are TRBV20-1 and TRBJ2-5; TRBD2 might be the D (6 bases). V was clipped by 7 bases and J by 7 bases, with 19 bases between them. CDR3 length equals 13 residues. Per germline, CDR1 DFQATT and CDR2 SNEGSKA (reference sequence). The CDR3 spells CSVLRDSSGTQYF. The CDR3 nucleotides read TGCAGTGTTCTCCGGGACTCGAGTGGGACCCAGTACTTC.

This clonotype was observed a few times. The CDR3 sequence is CSARKDRGNQPQHF. The CDR3, as DNA: TGCAGTGCTAGAAAGGACAGGGGCAATCAGCCCCAGCATTTT. This chain joins TRBV20-1 and TRBJ1-5, with 8 nucleotides matching TRBD1. The CDR3 extends over 14 amino acids. CDR1 and CDR2 from the germline V gene are DFQATT and SNEGSKA (reference sequence). The trim removed 2 bases at V and 2 bases at J, leaving 2 bases unmatched.

There are a few counts of this clonotype. J is TRBJ1-4 and V is TRBV14, with D unresolved. V was shortened by 4 bases and J by 5 bases, with 14 bases between the two germline ends. CDR3 length: 15 amino acids. CDR1 is SGHDN and CDR2 is FVKESK in the germline V gene. Written as DNA, the CDR3 is TGTGCCAGCAGCCCGAGGGCAGGCCTAAATGAAAAACTGTTTTTT. Amino acid sequence: CASSPRAGLNEKLFF.

This clonotype was counted a single time. The rearrangement uses TRBV25-1 and TRBJ1-4; TRBD1 matches at 8 bases. Germline V gene data show CDR1 as MGHDK and CDR2 as SYGVNS. The CDR3 is 16 amino acids. V lost 5 bases to trimming and J lost 7 bases; unmatched junction nucleotides: 12. The CDR3 loop reads CASSTSRTGLSEKLFF. The CDR3 region has the DNA TGTGCCAGCAGTACTAGTCGGACAGGGCTAAGTGAAAAACTGTTTTTT.

This clonotype has only a few counts. This chain joins TRBV6-5 and TRBJ2-3; 8 nucleotides line up with TRBD2. Germline V CDR1 and CDR2: MNHEY, SVGAGI. V was clipped by 1 base and J by 9 bases; unmatched bases: 6. This CDR3 is 14 amino acids long. CDR3 coding DNA: TGTGCCAGCAGTTACTTGAACCCGGGGGGGACGCAGTATTTT. Encoded protein: CASSYLNPGGTQYF.

In its sample, this clonotype was seen a few times. The chain links TRBV12-3 or TRBV12-4 to TRBJ1-1; 7 bases align to TRBD1. J was trimmed by 7 bases and V by 1 base; bases with no gene match: 9. The CDR3 sequence is 15 residues long. The CDR3 here is CASSLGVRGAFEAFF. CDR3 bases: TGTGCCAGCAGTTTAGGCGTCAGGGGGGCATTTGAAGCTTTCTTT.

This clonotype was recorded a few times. The chain joins TRBV18 to TRBJ2-7; TRBD2 matches 8 bases. The CDR3 has 16 residues. Germline CDR1 KGHSH, CDR2 LQKENI. After removal of 3 bases from V and 1 base from J, the junction contained 8 bases not matched to a gene. DNA of the CDR3: TGTGCCAGCTCACCTGTGCGGGAGGTCTTGTCCTACGAGCAGTACTTC. Protein product: CASSPVREVLSYEQYF.

This clonotype showed up just a few times. The chain links TRBV29-1 to TRBJ2-1; D might be TRBD2 (6 bases). V was pared by 7 bases and J by 15 bases, with 25 bases between. The CDR3 has 13 amino acids. CDR1 and CDR2 from the germline V gene are SQVTM and ANQGSEA. CDR3 region: CSAQRGGVGLSFF. The CDR3 DNA sequence: TGCAGCGCCCAAAGGGGAGGAGTAGGTCTCTCGTTCTTC.

This rearrangement joins TRBV30 to TRBJ1-4, with no clear D. The V gene's germline CDR1 is GTSNPN and CDR2 SVGIG (reference sequence). The CDR3 is 17 residues long. Trimming stripped 2 bases from V and 0 bases from J, with 16 bases between. The CDR3 loop reads CAWSPPLSVATNEKLFF. DNA of the CDR3: TGTGCCTGGAGTCCCCCTCTTTCGGTTGCAACTAATGAAAAACTGTTTTTT.

There are a few counts of this clonotype. J is TRBJ2-7 and V is TRBV6-2 or TRBV6-3; D may be TRBD1 (6 bases). Trimming removed 2 bases from V and 3 bases from J, with 14 bases in between. The CDR3 is 15 amino acids. Germline V gene data show CDR1 as MNHEY and CDR2 as SVGEGT. CDR3 DNA: TGTGCCAGCAGTTACCCAGGGGCCCGTGACTACGAGCAGTACTTC. Encoded protein: CASSYPGARDYEQYF.

This chain links TRBV5-1 with TRBJ2-3; the D gene is possibly TRBD1 (6 bases). The CDR3 has 16 residues. CDR1 and CDR2 (germline): SGHRS, YFSETQ. V dropped 0 bases and J dropped 1 base, with 12 bases sitting between them. The CDR3 bases are TGCGCCAGCAGCTTGGCCCGGGCAGGGGGCACAGATACGCAGTATTTT. Translating gives CASSLARAGGTDTQYF. The full variable domain, its missing parts supplied by reference TRBV5-1 and TRBJ2-3, is KAGVTQTPRYLIKTRGQQVTLSCSPISGHRSVSWYQQTPGQGLQFLFEYFSETQRNKGNFPGRFSGRQFSNSRSEMNVSTLELGDSALYLCASSLARAGGTDTQYFGPGTRLTVL.

The chain carries TRBV6-5 and TRBJ2-5; D gene uncertain. The germline gives CDR1 MNHEY, CDR2 SVGAGI. V was shortened by 2 bases and J by 5 bases, with 9 bases between the two germline ends. The CDR3 spans 13 residues. The CDR3 DNA reads as TGTGCCAGCAGTTACGGGGTGGGGGAGACCCAGTACTTC. Translation gives CASSYGVGETQYF.

This clonotype has only a few counts. The V gene is TRBV11-1, the J gene TRBJ2-1; D gene unclear. The CDR3 is 14 amino acids. Trimming stripped 1 base from V and 4 bases from J, with 8 bases between. Germline CDR1 is SGHAT and CDR2 is FQDESV (reference sequence). The CDR3 region is CASSLDGTYNEQFF. In DNA, the CDR3 is TGTGCCAGCAGCTTAGACGGCACATACAATGAGCAGTTCTTC.

V and J are TRBV5-1 and TRBJ2-1; weak D call: TRBD1 (6 bases). The V gene lost 0 bases and the J gene lost 2 bases, with 12 bases spanning the gap. CDR3 size: 16 residues. The germline gives CDR1 SGHRS, CDR2 YFSETQ. CDR3 DNA: TGCGCCAGCAGCTTGGGGACAGTCGGGACCTACAATGAGCAGTTCTTC. This translates into CASSLGTVGTYNEQFF.

V is TRBV7-9 and J is TRBJ1-1; no definite D call. This CDR3 is 15 amino acids long. V was trimmed by 1 base and J by 1 base, leaving 10 bases between them. Germline V lookup: CDR1 SEHNR, CDR2 FQNEAQ (reference sequence). Here the CDR3 DNA reads TGTGCCAGCAGCTTAGATCGGCGGAAGAACACTGAAGCTTTCTTT. Its protein is CASSLDRRKNTEAFF.

The chain combines TRBV7-9 with TRBJ2-4, with a weak D call TRBD1 (6 bases). This CDR3 has 13 residues. Germline CDR1 reads SEHNR; CDR2 reads FQNEAQ (reference sequence). The V end lost 2 bases, the J end lost 8 bases, and 10 bases lay between the germline ends. CDR3 residues: CASSLLSGDIQYF. The CDR3 DNA is TGTGCCAGCAGCTTATTATCAGGGGACATTCAGTACTTC.

This clonotype was counted only a few times. The J gene is TRBJ2-7, the V gene TRBV5-6, with TRBD2 matching over 8 bases. Germline V gives CDR1 SGHDT, CDR2 YYEEEE. Trimming removed 4 bases from V and 4 bases from J; junction bases left unmatched: 10. This CDR3 is built from 15 residues. The CDR3: CASSPGGALTYEQYF. The DNA for the CDR3 is TGTGCCAGCAGCCCGGGGGGGGCTTTAACATACGAGCAGTACTTC. Combining the CDR3 with reference TRBV5-6 and TRBJ2-7 gives the whole variable domain DAGVTQSPTHLIKTRGQQVTLRCSPKSGHDTVSWYQQALGQGPQFIFQYYEEEERQRGNFPDRFSGHQFPNYSSELNVNALLLGDSALYLCASSPGGALTYEQYFGPGTRLTVT.

In its sample, this clonotype was seen a few times. The V call is TRBV19, the J call TRBJ1-5; perhaps TRBD1 as D (5 bases). The V end lost 3 bases, the J end lost 7 bases, and 16 bases lay between the germline ends. Per the germline V gene, CDR1 is LNHDA and CDR2 is SQIVND (reference sequence). The CDR3 totals 15 residues. The DNA for the CDR3 is TGTGCCAGTAGTATGGGAAGAACAGGAAGGCAGCCCCAGCATTTT. Protein sequence: CASSMGRTGRQPQHF. Looking up the rest from reference TRBV19 and TRBJ1-5 gives the full variable domain: DGGITQSPKYLFRKEGQNVTLSCEQNLNHDAMYWYRQDPGQGLRLIYYSQIVNDFQKGDIAEGYSVSREKKESFPLTVTSAQKNPTAFYLCASSMGRTGRQPQHFGDGTRLSIL.